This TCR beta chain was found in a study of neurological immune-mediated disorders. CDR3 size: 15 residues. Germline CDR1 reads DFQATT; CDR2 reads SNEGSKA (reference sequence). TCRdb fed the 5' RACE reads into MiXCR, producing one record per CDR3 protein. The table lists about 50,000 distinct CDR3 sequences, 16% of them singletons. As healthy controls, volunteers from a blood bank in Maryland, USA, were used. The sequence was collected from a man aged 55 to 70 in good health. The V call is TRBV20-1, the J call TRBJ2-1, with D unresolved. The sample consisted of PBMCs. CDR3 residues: CSSPPSLPPYNEQFF. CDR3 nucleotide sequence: TGCAGCTCCCCACCCTCCCTCCCGCCCTACAATGAGCAGTTCTTC.